The entry below gives a single T cell receptor beta chain sequence along with its context. Its antigen is still unknown. This entry is derived from a study of CD8+ T cells in alopecia areata. RNA was isolated and reverse transcribed to cDNA, the sequencing template. Generated by immunoSEQ multiplex PCR, the TCRdb table keeps only in-frame clones and is missing some. The table shows roughly 200,000 clones, with 63% occurring only once. Whole-study findings and limits: With patients, TCR sharing proved less clear than in mice, a difference possibly related to HLA. For lesional scalp, especially alopecia totalis/universalis, clonality was higher than in normal scalp. Sequenced scalp T cells also include alphabeta T cells resident in normal skin.

Sorting of CD4+ and CD8+ T cells was performed on PBMCs. With 2 bases removed from V and 0 bases from J, the gap between germline ends came to 7 bases. In germline, CDR1 is SGHNT, CDR2 YENEEA. The CDR3 extends over 14 amino acids. This receptor was identified in a human donor with alopecia areata. This chain links TRBV11-3 with TRBJ1-1; no clear D gene. This specimen consisted of CD4+ T cells sorted from blood, obtained at week 0. CDR3: CASSLKVMNTEAFF. The CDR3 nucleotides are TGTGCCAGCAGCTTAAAAGTGATGAACACTGAAGCTTTCTTT.